The present TCR beta chain was sequenced within a study of cytomegalovirus exposure and HLA in healthy donors. These donors counted as nominally healthy when sampled, but unrecorded immune exposures were likely. Primers included in the PCR were 60 Vbeta and 13 Jbeta primers. Method: immunoSEQ multiplex PCR; TCRdb's copy keeps in-frame clones and lacks some. Of approximately 140,000 clones listed, around three fifths were seen once; the top ten hold approximately 1.8%. This clone showed up just a few times. Its antigen is unidentified. Study findings and constraints: A later examination showed that TCR association rates differed by HLA locus, with DRB1 most and HLA-C fewest. A previous analysis found most TCR beta V segments productive roughly 87% or roughly 30% of the time. In terms of immune exposure information, only CMV serostatus was available.

V was trimmed by 2 bases and J by 0 bases, leaving 7 bases between them. This CDR3 region has 15 residues. Germline loops: CDR1 MNHNS, CDR2 SASEGT. The chain employs TRBV6-1 and TRBJ1-4, with D possibly matching TRBD1 (5 bases). Sequenced: PBMCs. The source of this sequence is a male donor in good health and CMV-seronegative. This CDR3 reads CASSETGATNEKLFF. Here the CDR3 DNA reads TGTGCCAGCAGTGAAACAGGTGCAACTAATGAAAAACTGTTTTTT.